This T cell receptor (beta chain) was documented in a study of T-cell memory formation after mild COVID-19. TCRdb processed the 5' RACE reads anew with MiXCR; each CDR3 protein has one entry. The sample includes a few hundred thousand distinct CDR3 sequences, roughly 27% of them seen just once. CDR3 length: 15 amino acids. Germline CDR1 is KGHDR and CDR2 is SFDVKD. Losses at the gene ends were 4 bases for V and 4 bases for J; bases not matched to a gene: 4. The chain is built from TRBV24-1 and TRBJ2-2, with 8 bases lining up with TRBD2. This receptor was identified in an adult woman who had mild COVID-19 (a few samples of this study predate the infection). Cell type and time point are not known. The sequencing input was PBMCs or a T cell subset sorted from them (not recorded which). CDR3 DNA: TGTGCCACCAGTGAAACCGGGACTAGCACCGGGGAGCTGTTTTTT. It specifies CATSETGTSTGELFF.